This T cell receptor (beta chain) derives from a study of control samples from healthy donors and cancer patients. This table comes from immunoSEQ multiplex PCR, and its TCRdb copy is limited to in-frame clones, with some not included. This table has over 150,000 clones, nearly 96% appearing once. The CDR3 length is 18 residues. Sequenced input: blood. V usage is TRBV12-2 and J usage is TRBJ2-1; TRBD2, the D gene given by the table, was not confirmed from the DNA. TRBV12-2 is listed as a pseudogene. This receptor was identified in a woman between 25 and 40 years old in good health. Written as DNA, the CDR3 is TGTGCAAGTCGCTTAGCTGTAGCGGGAGTGGACCGCGATAATGAGCAGTTCTTC. Protein: CASRLAVAGVDRDNEQFF.